The source of this T cell receptor (beta chain) is a study of cytomegalovirus exposure and HLA in healthy donors. PCR primers comprised 60 Vbeta and 13 Jbeta primers. Libraries were prepared by immunoSEQ multiplex PCR; TCRdb keeps only in-frame clonotypes and omits some of them. The sample carries about 130,000 clones, about three quarters recorded once. Study-level findings and limits: What a later analysis reportedly showed was that an Asian-associated ancestry cluster had fewer N-insertions than the approximately 700-donor mean. Associated with HLA alleles at 0.05 false discovery rate in a later analysis were over 15,000 TCR beta sequences. Analyses of presence and absence presupposed an approximately uniform sequencing depth across donors. What TCR beta sequences reportedly achieved was accurate prediction of HLA-A and HLA-B alleles in most subjects.

This CDR3 comprises 19 residues. CDR1 is MNHEY and CDR2 is SMNVEV in the germline V gene (reference sequence). V gave up 0 bases and J gave up 2 bases, with 22 bases separating them. On this clone: Antigen: not known.

V usage is TRBV27 and J usage is TRBJ2-5, with D possibly being TRBD1 (5 bases). Specimen: PBMCs. The sequence was collected from a man between 45 and 60 years old in good health and CMV-seronegative. DNA for the CDR3: TGTGCCAGCAGTTTATCTCCTCCAGGGCAGGGCCACCAACAAGAGACCCAGTACTTC. Its translation is CASSLSPPGQGHQQETQYF.